The sequence of this T cell receptor beta chain was determined in a study of T cells expressing NK-cell markers. UMIs accompanied the 5'RACE template switching by which TCR beta cDNA was made. TCRdb re-analyzed the 5' RACE reads; it lists each CDR3 protein once, without DNA. The sample's table shows approximately 440,000 distinct CDR3 sequences. The CDR3 sequence is 12 residues long. Germline V gene lookup returns CDR1 WSHSY and CDR2 SAAADI. The source material was blood T cells: a sorted CD56 or NKG2C T cell subset, CD4+ or CD8+ T cells, or bulk PBMC T cells (not recorded which). This clonotype originated in a woman in her fifties or sixties in good health. This chain links TRBV10-2 with TRBJ2-5; TCRdb gives TRBD2 as the D gene, but with no DNA this cannot be confirmed. The CDR3 is CASEDGGETQYF.